The 12 T cell receptor beta chains below come from one sample, sequenced in a study of human T cells and chemical hapten exposure. TCRdb re-analysed the RACE reads in MiXCR, keeping a single row per CDR3 protein. The sample lists more than 95,000 distinct CDR3 sequences; 12% were seen once. As for time point: patch test 1, 2 weeks after DPC sensitization. Specified treatment: therapeutic diphenylcyclopropenone sensitization with weekly scalp DPC. The specimen comprised whole blood, sampled in connection with sensitization to the hapten diphenylcyclopropenone (DPC). These TCRs come from a woman aged 45-59 years with alopecia areata. Some clones in this sample may be carry-over from other donors' samples.

About this clonotype: A much larger clone sits a single nucleotide away, making a read error possible. The J gene is TRBJ2-5, the V gene TRBV28; 9 bases agree with TRBD1. This CDR3 comprises 17 residues. Per germline, CDR1 MDHEN and CDR2 SYDVKM. The CDR3 sequence: CASSIFKTGGLQVTQYF. Here the CDR3 DNA reads TGTGCCAGCAGTATTTTTAAGACAGGGGGTCTGCAAGTGACCCAGTACTTC.

This clonotype was counted only a few times. The chain links TRBV29-1 to TRBJ2-1, with 9 nucleotides matching TRBD1. Per the germline V gene, CDR1 is SQVTM and CDR2 is ANQGSEA. The CDR3 is 12 residues long. CDR3 bases: TGCGGCGGGACAGGGTTCCGGGATGAGCAGTTCTTC. This sequence encodes CGGTGFRDEQFF.

The rearrangement links TRBV7-6 to TRBJ2-3; 16 nucleotides agree with TRBD2. The CDR3 is 18 amino acids. Germline CDR1 and CDR2: SGHVS and FNYEAQ. Trimming at V came to 5 bases and at J to 3 bases, leaving 8 bases not matched to a gene. CDR3: CASSATGTSGRATDTQYF. CDR3 in DNA: TGTGCCAGCAGCGCCACCGGGACTAGCGGGAGGGCAACAGATACGCAGTATTTT.

The V and J genes are TRBV4-1 and TRBJ1-4, with 7 bases fitting TRBD1. V shed 4 bases, J shed 4 bases, and the junction held 6 bases outside the gene matches. CDR1 is MGHRA and CDR2 is YSYEKL in the germline V gene. The CDR3 is made up of 15 amino acids. This chain's CDR3 is CASSPGTAYNEKLFF. The CDR3 nucleotides read TGCGCCAGCAGCCCTGGGACAGCATATAATGAAAAACTGTTTTTT.

The chain has TRBV28 and TRBJ2-5; D not certain. The length of the CDR3 is 13 residues. V shed 5 bases and J shed 1 base, with 8 bases lying between them. The germline CDR1 and CDR2 sequences are MDHEN and SYDVKM. CDR3 protein: CASSPTPQETQYF. CDR3 nucleotide sequence: TGTGCCAGCAGTCCAACACCCCAAGAGACCCAGTACTTC.

The rearrangement uses TRBV7-6 and TRBJ2-3, with TRBD2 as a possible D gene (6 bases). The germline V and J ends were trimmed by 5 bases and 0 bases, with 9 bases remaining between them. CDR1 is SGHVS, CDR2 FNYEAQ, per germline. CDR3 length: 14 residues. This CDR3 is CASSPSASTDTQYF. CDR3 sequence (DNA): TGTGCCAGCAGCCCTAGCGCCAGCACAGATACGCAGTATTTT.

CDR3 amino acids: CSVGRRNQPQHF. The CDR3 bases are TGCAGTGTAGGGCGGAGGAATCAGCCCCAGCATTTT. The chain combines TRBV20-1 with TRBJ1-5, with no clear D. The CDR3 has 12 amino acids. CDR1 and CDR2 from the germline V gene are DFQATT and SNEGSKA (reference sequence). The germline V and J ends were trimmed by 7 bases and 4 bases, with 11 bases remaining between them.

The CDR3 DNA follows: TGTGCCAGCGCAGGAGGGATCGGCCATCAGCCCCAGCATTTT. Protein product: CASAGGIGHQPQHF. V and J are TRBV7-9 and TRBJ1-5, with D unclear. CDR1 SEHNR and CDR2 FQNEAQ come from the germline V gene (reference sequence). Trimming took off 8 bases at V and 5 bases at J, with 16 bases between the two ends. The length of the CDR3 is 14 residues.

This rearrangement joins TRBV6-5 to TRBJ1-1, with a possible D match to TRBD1 (6 bases). Trimming shortened V by 3 bases and J by 2 bases, and 16 bases separated the two germline ends. Germline lookup yields CDR1 MNHEY and CDR2 SVGAGI. The CDR3 totals 16 residues. The CDR3 region has the DNA TGTGCCAGCAGTTATAGAGGGGGAACAGTAAACACTGAAGCTTTCTTT. Translating it yields CASSYRGGTVNTEAFF.

There are a few counts of this clonotype. This chain joins TRBV7-9 and TRBJ1-1, with no clear D. CDR1 and CDR2 from the germline V gene are SEHNR and FQNEAQ (reference sequence). This CDR3 comprises 14 residues. Trimming removed 2 bases at V and 1 base at J, with 8 bases between. The DNA of the CDR3 is TGTGCCAGCAGCTTACCCCCGCAGAACACTGAAGCTTTCTTT. Amino acid sequence: CASSLPPQNTEAFF.

This clonotype appeared a few times. The chain recombines TRBV29-1 with TRBJ1-3; D not certain. Trimming left V 4 bases short and J 2 bases short, with 6 bases between. The CDR3 is 12 amino acids. CDR1 and CDR2 from the germline V gene are SQVTM and ANQGSEA. CDR3 nucleotides: TGCAGCGTTGGCGGCCCTGGAAACACCATATATTTT. Its protein product is CSVGGPGNTIYF.

This clonotype was detected many times. The chain uses TRBV21-1 and TRBJ2-7. TRBV21-1 is annotated as a pseudogene. The CDR3 totals 12 residues. Written as DNA, the CDR3 is TGTGCCAGCAGCAAACAGTCCTACGAGCAGTACTTC. This gives the protein CASSKQSYEQYF.